The entry below describes one T cell receptor beta chain. This sample was taken from a study of blood T cell repertoires in COVID-19. As for the study in general: The study drew acute and convalescent COVID-19 samples from the United States, Italy and Spain.

CDR1 and CDR2 from the germline V gene are MNHEY and SVGEGT. V gave up 4 bases and J gave up 5 bases; unmatched junction bases: 11. CDR3 size: 18 residues. Libraries were prepared by immunoSEQ multiplex PCR; TCRdb keeps only in-frame clonotypes and omits some of them. The repertoire includes more than 200,000 clones, approximately 86% of them detected once, and about 9.4% sits in the top ten. The source of this sequence is a woman aged 50 to 65 with COVID-19, enrolled during active disease. Source material: peripheral blood. The V and J genes are TRBV6-2 or TRBV6-3 and TRBJ2-5, with TRBD2 identical over 15 bases. The CDR3 DNA is TGTGCCAGCAGTTTCTCAAGGACTAGCGGGGGGGCGAGGGAGACCCAGTACTTC. Protein sequence: CASSFSRTSGGARETQYF.